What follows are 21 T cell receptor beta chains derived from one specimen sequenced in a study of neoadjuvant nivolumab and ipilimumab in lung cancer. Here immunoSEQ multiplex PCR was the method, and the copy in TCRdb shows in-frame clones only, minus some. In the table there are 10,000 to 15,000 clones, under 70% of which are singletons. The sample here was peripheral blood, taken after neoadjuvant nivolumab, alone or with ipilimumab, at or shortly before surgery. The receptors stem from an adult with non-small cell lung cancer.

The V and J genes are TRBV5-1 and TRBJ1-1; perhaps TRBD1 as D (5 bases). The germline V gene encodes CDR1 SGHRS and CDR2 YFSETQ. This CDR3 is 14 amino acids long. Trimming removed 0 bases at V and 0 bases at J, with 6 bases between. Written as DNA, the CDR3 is TGCGCCAGCAGCTTGGCCAGGGTGAACACTGAAGCTTTCTTT. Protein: CASSLARVNTEAFF. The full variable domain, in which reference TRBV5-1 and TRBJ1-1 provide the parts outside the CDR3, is KAGVTQTPRYLIKTRGQQVTLSCSPISGHRSVSWYQQTPGQGLQFLFEYFSETQRNKGNFPGRFSGRQFSNSRSEMNVSTLELGDSALYLCASSLARVNTEAFFGQGTRLTVV.

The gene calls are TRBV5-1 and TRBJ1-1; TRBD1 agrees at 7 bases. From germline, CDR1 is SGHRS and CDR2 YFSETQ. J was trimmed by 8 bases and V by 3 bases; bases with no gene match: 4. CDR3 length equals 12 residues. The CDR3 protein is CASSWDSMEAFF. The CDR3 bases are TGCGCCAGCAGCTGGGACAGTATGGAAGCTTTCTTT.

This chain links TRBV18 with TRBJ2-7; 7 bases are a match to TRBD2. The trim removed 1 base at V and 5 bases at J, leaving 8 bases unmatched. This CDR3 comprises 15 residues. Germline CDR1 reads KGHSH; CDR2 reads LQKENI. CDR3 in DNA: TGTGCCAGCTCACCACGGGAGGGTGGTCTCCACGAGCAGTACTTC. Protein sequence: CASSPREGGLHEQYF.

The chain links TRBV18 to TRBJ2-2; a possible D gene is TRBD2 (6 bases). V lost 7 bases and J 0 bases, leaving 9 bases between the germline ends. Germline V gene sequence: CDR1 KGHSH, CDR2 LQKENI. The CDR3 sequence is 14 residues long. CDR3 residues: CASLGGPNTGELFF. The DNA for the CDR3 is TGTGCCAGCTTAGGAGGGCCGAACACCGGGGAGCTGTTTTTT.

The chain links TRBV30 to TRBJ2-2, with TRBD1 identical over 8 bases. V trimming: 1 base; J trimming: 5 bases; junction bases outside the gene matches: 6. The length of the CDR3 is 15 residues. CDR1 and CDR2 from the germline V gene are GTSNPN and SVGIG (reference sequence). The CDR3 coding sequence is TGTGCCTGGAGTGGCTGGACAGGGAATACCGGGGAGCTGTTTTTT. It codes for CAWSGWTGNTGELFF.

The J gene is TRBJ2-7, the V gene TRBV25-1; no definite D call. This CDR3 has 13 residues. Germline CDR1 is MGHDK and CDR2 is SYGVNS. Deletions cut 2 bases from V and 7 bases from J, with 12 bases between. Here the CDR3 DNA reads TGTGCCAGCAGTGAACAGGCAGCCGATGAGCAGTACTTC. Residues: CASSEQAADEQYF.

Here the CDR3 DNA reads TGTGCCAGCAGCTTAGACTCGTGGGGAGAGACCCAGTACTTC. Protein sequence: CASSLDSWGETQYF. V and J are TRBV11-2 and TRBJ2-5; unclear D gene. Trimming shortened V by 0 bases and J by 4 bases, and 9 bases separated the two germline ends. The length of the CDR3 is 14 residues. From germline, CDR1 is SGHAT and CDR2 FQNNGV.

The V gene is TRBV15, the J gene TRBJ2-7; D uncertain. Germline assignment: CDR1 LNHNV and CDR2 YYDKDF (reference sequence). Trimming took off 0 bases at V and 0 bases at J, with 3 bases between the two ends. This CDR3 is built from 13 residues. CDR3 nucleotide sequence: TGTGCCACCAGCAGAGATAGCTCCTACGAGCAGTACTTC. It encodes CATSRDSSYEQYF.

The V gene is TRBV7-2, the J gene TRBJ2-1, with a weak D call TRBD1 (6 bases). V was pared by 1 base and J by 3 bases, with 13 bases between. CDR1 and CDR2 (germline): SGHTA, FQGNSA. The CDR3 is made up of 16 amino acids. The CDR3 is CASSLVVGHYYNEQFF. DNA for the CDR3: TGTGCCAGCAGCTTAGTTGTGGGACATTACTACAATGAGCAGTTCTTC.

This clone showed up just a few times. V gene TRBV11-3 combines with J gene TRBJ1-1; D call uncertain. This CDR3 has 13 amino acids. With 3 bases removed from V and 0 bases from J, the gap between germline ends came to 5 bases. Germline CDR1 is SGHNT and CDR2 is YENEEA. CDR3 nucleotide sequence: TGTGCCAGCAGCTTTGCAGTGAACACTGAAGCTTTCTTT. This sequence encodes CASSFAVNTEAFF.

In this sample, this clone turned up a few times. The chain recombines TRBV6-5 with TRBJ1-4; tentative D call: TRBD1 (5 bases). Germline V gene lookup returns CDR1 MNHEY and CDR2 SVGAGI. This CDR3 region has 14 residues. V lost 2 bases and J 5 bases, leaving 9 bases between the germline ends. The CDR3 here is CASSYNQGNEKLFF. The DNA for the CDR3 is TGTGCCAGCAGTTACAACCAGGGCAATGAAAAACTGTTTTTT.

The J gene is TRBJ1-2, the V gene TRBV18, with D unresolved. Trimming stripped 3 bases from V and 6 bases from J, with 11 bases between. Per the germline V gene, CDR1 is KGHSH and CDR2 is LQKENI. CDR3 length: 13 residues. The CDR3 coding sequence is TGTGCCAGCTCACCCCAGTCTTCTGATGGCTACACCTTC. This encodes CASSPQSSDGYTF.

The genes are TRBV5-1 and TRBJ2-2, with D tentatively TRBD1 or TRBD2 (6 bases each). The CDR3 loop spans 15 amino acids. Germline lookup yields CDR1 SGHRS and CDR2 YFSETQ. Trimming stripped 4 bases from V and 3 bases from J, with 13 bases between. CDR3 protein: CASSGGLADTGELFF. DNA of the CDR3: TGCGCCAGCAGCGGGGGGCTAGCCGACACCGGGGAGCTGTTTTTT.

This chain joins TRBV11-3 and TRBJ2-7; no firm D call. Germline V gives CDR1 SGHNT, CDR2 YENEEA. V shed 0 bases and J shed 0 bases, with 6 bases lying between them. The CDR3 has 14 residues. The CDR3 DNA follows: TGTGCCAGCAGCTTAGAAGGCTACTCCTACGAGCAGTACTTC. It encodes CASSLEGYSYEQYF.

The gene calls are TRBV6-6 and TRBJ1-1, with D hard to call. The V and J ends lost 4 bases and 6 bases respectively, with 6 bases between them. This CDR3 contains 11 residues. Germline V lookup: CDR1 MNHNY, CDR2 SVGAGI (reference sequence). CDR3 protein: CASSSGAEAFF. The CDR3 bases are TGTGCCAGCAGTTCGGGAGCTGAAGCTTTCTTT.

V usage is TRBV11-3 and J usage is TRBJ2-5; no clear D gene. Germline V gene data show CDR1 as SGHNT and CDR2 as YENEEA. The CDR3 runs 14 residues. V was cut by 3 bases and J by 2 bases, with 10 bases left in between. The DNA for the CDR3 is TGTGCCAGCAGCTTTCCCAGCCTTCAAGAGACCCAGTACTTC. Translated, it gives CASSFPSLQETQYF.

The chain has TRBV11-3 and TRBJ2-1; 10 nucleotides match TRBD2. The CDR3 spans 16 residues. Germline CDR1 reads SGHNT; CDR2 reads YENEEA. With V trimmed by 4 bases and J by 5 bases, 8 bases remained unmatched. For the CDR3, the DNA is TGTGCCAGCAGCTCTCGGACTAGCGGAGTCAACAATGAGCAGTTCTTC. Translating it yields CASSSRTSGVNNEQFF. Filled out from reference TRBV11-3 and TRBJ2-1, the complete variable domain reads EAGVVQSPRYKIIEKKQPVAFWCNPISGHNTLYWYLQNLGQGPELLIRYENEEAVDDSQLPKDRFSAERLKGVDSTLKIQPAELGDSAVYLCASSSRTSGVNNEQFFGPGTRLTVL.

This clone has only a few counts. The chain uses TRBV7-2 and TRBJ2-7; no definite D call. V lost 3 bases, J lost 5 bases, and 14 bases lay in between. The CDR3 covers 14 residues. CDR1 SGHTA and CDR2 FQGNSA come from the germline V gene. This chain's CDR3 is CASSFSGPSHEQYF. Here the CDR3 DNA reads TGTGCCAGCAGCTTTTCCGGGCCCTCTCACGAGCAGTACTTC.

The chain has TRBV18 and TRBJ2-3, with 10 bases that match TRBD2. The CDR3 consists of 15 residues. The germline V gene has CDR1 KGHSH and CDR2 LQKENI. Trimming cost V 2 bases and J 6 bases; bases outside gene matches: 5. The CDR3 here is CASSPGIAGGDTQYF. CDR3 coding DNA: TGTGCCAGCTCACCAGGAATAGCGGGAGGCGATACGCAGTATTTT. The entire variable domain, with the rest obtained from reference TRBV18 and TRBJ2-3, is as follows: NAGVMQNPRHLVRRRGQEARLRCSPMKGHSHVYWYRQLPEEGLKFMVYLQKENIIDESGMPKERFSAEFPKEGPSILRIQQVVRGDSAAYFCASSPGIAGGDTQYFGPGTRLTVL.

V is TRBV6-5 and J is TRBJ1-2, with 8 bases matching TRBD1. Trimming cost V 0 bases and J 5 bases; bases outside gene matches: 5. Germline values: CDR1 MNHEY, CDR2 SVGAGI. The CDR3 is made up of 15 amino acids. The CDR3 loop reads CASSYSVGQGYGYTF. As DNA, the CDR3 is TGTGCCAGCAGTTACTCGGTCGGACAGGGATATGGCTACACCTTC.

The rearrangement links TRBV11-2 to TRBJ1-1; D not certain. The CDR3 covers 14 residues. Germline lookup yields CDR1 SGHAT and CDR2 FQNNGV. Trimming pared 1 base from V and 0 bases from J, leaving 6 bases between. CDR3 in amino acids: CASSLGGMNTEAFF. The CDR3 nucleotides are TGTGCCAGCAGCTTAGGTGGCATGAACACTGAAGCTTTCTTT.